The 9 T cell receptor beta chains below come from one sample, sequenced in a study of neurological immune-mediated disorders. TCRdb reanalysed the 5' RACE reads using MiXCR and keeps one entry per CDR3 protein. Of roughly 31,000 distinct CDR3 sequences detected, roughly 23% appear once; the ten largest clones hold roughly 29%. Sequenced: CD4+ T cells from blood. These receptors originate from a man aged 45 to 65 with HTLV-1-associated myelopathy (HAM/TSP).

This clonotype was recorded at least ten times. This chain's CDR3 is CASSSAGNTQYF. DNA for the CDR3: TGCGCCAGCAGCTCTGCCGGAAATACGCAGTATTTT. The chain employs TRBV5-1 and TRBJ2-3, with D uncertain. Trimming removed 3 bases from V and 7 bases from J, with 9 bases in between. The length of the CDR3 is 12 residues. Germline CDR1 and CDR2: SGHRS and YFSETQ. Full variable domain (outside the CDR3, taken from reference TRBV5-1 and TRBJ2-3): KAGVTQTPRYLIKTRGQQVTLSCSPISGHRSVSWYQQTPGQGLQFLFEYFSETQRNKGNFPGRFSGRQFSNSRSEMNVSTLELGDSALYLCASSSAGNTQYFGPGTRLTVL.

This clonotype occurred many times. V usage is TRBV29-1 and J usage is TRBJ2-1; D perhaps matches TRBD2 (5 bases). The V end was cut by 7 bases, the J end by 9 bases, with 10 bases between. The V gene's germline CDR1 is SQVTM and CDR2 ANQGSEA. The CDR3 runs 10 residues. CDR3 loop: CSGRTAEQFF. DNA for the CDR3: TGCAGCGGGCGGACTGCTGAGCAGTTCTTC.

This clonotype was detected ten times or more. The J gene is TRBJ2-5, the V gene TRBV20-1; D call uncertain. The CDR3 runs 13 residues. V was shortened by 3 bases and J by 1 base, with 9 bases between the two germline ends. Germline V gene sequence: CDR1 DFQATT, CDR2 SNEGSKA (reference sequence). In nucleotides, the CDR3 is TGCAGTGCTAGTAACAGCCTCCAAGAGACCCAGTACTTC. It translates to CSASNSLQETQYF.

In its sample, this clonotype was seen many times. The chain employs TRBV5-1 and TRBJ2-1; 11 bases agree with TRBD2. This CDR3 comprises 15 residues. V gave up 2 bases and J gave up 7 bases; unmatched junction bases: 5. The germline gives CDR1 SGHRS, CDR2 YFSETQ. CDR3 loop: CASSLTSGGTNEQFF. CDR3 in DNA: TGCGCCAGCAGCTTAACTAGCGGGGGTACTAATGAGCAGTTCTTC.

This clonotype was counted many times. The chain is built from TRBV12-3 or TRBV12-4 and TRBJ2-1; a weak D match, TRBD2 (6 bases). Trimming cost V 10 bases and J 12 bases, with 22 bases left between them. CDR3 size: 13 residues. The CDR3 reads CATSRTIKGVQFF. The DNA of the CDR3 is TGTGCCACTTCACGGACTATTAAGGGTGTGCAGTTCTTC.

The V call is TRBV5-1, the J call TRBJ1-5; TRBD1 aligns across 8 bases. The CDR3 has 16 amino acids. Germline V CDR1 and CDR2: SGHRS, YFSETQ. Trimming at V came to 3 bases and at J to 8 bases, leaving 13 bases not matched to a gene. The CDR3 sequence is CASSYLPLGQGEPQHF. For the CDR3, the DNA is TGCGCCAGCAGCTATCTCCCCCTAGGACAGGGAGAGCCCCAGCATTTT. Full variable domain (outside the CDR3, taken from reference TRBV5-1 and TRBJ1-5): KAGVTQTPRYLIKTRGQQVTLSCSPISGHRSVSWYQQTPGQGLQFLFEYFSETQRNKGNFPGRFSGRQFSNSRSEMNVSTLELGDSALYLCASSYLPLGQGEPQHFGDGTRLSIL.

The J gene is TRBJ2-5, the V gene TRBV7-8; D not certain. Trimming removed 4 bases at V and 5 bases at J, with 11 bases between. The CDR3 covers 13 residues. Germline CDR1 SGHVS, CDR2 FQNEAQ. The DNA for the CDR3 is TGTGCCAGCAGCTATGGAGTGGAGGAGACCCAGTACTTC. Protein product: CASSYGVEETQYF.

This clonotype has a count of ten or more. The rearrangement links TRBV2 to TRBJ2-3; 9 bases match TRBD2. The CDR3 totals 15 residues. In germline, CDR1 is SNHLY, CDR2 FYNNEI. V gave up 4 bases and J gave up 4 bases; unmatched junction bases: 6. CDR3 region: CASSGASGVADTQYF. The CDR3 DNA reads TGTGCCAGCAGTGGTGCTAGCGGGGTTGCAGATACGCAGTATTTT.

This clonotype was recorded many times. The V gene is TRBV6-5, the J gene TRBJ1-1; unclear D gene. Germline CDR1 and CDR2: MNHEY and SVGAGI. V lost 6 bases, J lost 4 bases, and 15 bases lay in between. CDR3 length: 14 residues. The DNA for the CDR3 is TGTGCCAGCAGGAGAGAATCCCGCGCCACTGAAGCTTTCTTT. Its protein product is CASRRESRATEAFF.